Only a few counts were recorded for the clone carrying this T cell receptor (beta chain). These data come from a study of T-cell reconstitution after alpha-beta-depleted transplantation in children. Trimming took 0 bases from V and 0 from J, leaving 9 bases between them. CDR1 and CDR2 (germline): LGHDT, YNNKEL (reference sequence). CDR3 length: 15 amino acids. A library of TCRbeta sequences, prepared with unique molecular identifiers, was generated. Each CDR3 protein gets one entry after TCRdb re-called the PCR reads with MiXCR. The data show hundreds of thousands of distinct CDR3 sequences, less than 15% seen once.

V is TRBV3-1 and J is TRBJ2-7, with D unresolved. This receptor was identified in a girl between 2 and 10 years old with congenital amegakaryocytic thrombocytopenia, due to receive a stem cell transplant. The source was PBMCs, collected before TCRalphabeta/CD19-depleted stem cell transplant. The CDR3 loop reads CASSQEFWDSYEQYF. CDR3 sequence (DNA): TGTGCCAGCAGCCAAGAATTCTGGGACTCCTACGAGCAGTACTTC.